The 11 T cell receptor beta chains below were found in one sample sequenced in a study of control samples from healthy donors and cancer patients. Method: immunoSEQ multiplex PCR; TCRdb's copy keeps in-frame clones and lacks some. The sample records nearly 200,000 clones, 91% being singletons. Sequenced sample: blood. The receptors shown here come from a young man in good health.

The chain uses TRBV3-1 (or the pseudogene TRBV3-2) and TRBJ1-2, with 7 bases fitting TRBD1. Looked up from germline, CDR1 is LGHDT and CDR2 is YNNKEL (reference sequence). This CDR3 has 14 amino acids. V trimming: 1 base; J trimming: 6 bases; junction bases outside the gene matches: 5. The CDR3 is CASSQGGQRNGYTF. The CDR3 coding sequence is TGTGCCAGCAGCCAAGGGGGACAGCGAAATGGCTACACCTTC.

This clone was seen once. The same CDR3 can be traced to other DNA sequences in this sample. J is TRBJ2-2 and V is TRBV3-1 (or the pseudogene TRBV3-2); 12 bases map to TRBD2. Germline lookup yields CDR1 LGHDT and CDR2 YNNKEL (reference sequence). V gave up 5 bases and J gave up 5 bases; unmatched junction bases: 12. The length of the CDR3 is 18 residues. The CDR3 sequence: CASSLKGLAGAETGELFF. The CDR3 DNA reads TGTGCCAGCAGCTTAAAGGGACTAGCGGGCGCGGAGACCGGGGAGCTGTTTTTT.

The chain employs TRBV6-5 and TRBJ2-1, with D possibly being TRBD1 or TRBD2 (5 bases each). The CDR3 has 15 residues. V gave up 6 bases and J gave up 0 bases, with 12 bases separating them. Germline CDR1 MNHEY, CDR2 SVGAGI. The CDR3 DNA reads TGTGCCAGCAGCCATAGCGACAGCTCCTACAATGAGCAGTTCTTC. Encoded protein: CASSHSDSSYNEQFF.

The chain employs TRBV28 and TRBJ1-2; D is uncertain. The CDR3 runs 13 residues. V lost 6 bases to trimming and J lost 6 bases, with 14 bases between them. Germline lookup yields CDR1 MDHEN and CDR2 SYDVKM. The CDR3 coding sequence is TGTGCCAGCAGGACGGACGGTAGGGATGGCTACACCTTC. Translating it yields CASRTDGRDGYTF.

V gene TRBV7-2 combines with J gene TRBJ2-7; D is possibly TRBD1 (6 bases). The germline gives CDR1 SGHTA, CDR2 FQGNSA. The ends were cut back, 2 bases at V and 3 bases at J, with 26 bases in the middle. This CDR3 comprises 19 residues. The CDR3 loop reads CASSLSGSTGLHQVYEQYF. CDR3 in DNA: TGTGCCAGCAGCTTAAGCGGCTCGACAGGTCTCCATCAAGTCTACGAGCAGTACTTC.

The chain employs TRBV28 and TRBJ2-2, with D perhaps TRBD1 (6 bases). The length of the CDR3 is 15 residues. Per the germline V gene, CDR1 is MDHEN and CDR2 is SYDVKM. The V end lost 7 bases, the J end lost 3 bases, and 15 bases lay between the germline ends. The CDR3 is CASKPDRIHTGELFF. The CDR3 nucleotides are TGTGCCAGCAAACCCGACAGGATCCACACCGGGGAGCTGTTTTTT.

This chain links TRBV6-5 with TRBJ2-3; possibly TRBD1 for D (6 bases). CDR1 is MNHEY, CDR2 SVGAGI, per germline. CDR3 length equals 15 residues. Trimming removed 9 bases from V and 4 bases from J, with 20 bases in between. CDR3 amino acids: CASTTRGPGADTQYF. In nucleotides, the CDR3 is TGTGCCAGTACGACCAGGGGACCTGGGGCAGATACGCAGTATTTT.

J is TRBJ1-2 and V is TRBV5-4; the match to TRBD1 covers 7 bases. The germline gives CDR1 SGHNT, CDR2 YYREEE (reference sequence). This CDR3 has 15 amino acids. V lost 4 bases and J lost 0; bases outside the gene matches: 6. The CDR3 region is CASSVRQGANYGYTF. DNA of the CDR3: TGTGCCAGCAGCGTGAGACAGGGAGCTAACTATGGCTACACCTTC.

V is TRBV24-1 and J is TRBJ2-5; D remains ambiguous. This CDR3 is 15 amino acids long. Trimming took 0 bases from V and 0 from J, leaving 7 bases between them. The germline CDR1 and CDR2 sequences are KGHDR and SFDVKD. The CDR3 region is CATSDLDYNQETQYF. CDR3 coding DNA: TGTGCCACCAGTGATTTGGATTACAACCAAGAGACCCAGTACTTC.

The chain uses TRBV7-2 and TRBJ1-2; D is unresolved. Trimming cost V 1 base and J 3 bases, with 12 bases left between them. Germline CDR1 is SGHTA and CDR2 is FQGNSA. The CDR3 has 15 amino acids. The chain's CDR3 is CASSLGGAGDYGYTF. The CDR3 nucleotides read TGTGCCAGCAGCTTAGGTGGTGCAGGAGACTATGGCTACACCTTC.

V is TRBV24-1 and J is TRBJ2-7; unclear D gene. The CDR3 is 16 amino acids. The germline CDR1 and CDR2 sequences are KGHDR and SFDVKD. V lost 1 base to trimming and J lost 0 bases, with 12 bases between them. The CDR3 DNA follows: TGTGCCACCAGTGATTTTGGTGCGGTCAACTCCTACGAGCAGTACTTC. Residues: CATSDFGAVNSYEQYF.